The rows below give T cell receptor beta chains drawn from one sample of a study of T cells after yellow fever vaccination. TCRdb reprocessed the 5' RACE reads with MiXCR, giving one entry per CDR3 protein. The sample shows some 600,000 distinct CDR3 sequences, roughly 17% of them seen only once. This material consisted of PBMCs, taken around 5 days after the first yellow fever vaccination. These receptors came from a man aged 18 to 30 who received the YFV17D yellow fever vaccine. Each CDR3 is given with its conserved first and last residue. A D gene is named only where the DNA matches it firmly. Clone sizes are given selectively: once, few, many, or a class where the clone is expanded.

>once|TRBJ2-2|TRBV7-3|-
CASSFDPGPLSTGELFF
TGTGCCAGCAGCTTTGATCCGGGACCCTTGAGCACCGGGGAGCTGTTTTTT
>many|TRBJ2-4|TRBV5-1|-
CASSLEGLGNIQYF
TGCGCCAGCAGCTTGGAGGGACTGGGAAACATTCAGTACTTC
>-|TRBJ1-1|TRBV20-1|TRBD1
CSARPDRAWAFF
TGCAGTGCTAGACCCGACAGGGCGTGGGCTTTCTTT
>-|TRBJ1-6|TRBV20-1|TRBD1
CSASAGTGSYNSPLHF
TGCAGTGCTAGCGCCGGGACAGGCAGTTATAATTCACCCCTCCACTTT
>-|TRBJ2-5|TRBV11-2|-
CASGLPKGGVEAQYF
TGTGCCAGCGGCTTACCCAAAGGCGGAGTCGAGGCCCAGTACTTC
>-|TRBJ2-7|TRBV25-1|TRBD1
CASSEGGQGYEQYF
TGTGCCAGCAGTGAAGGGGGACAGGGCTACGAGCAGTACTTC
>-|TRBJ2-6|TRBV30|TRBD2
CAWTGTSSSGANVLTF
TGTGCCTGGACCGGGACTAGTAGTTCTGGGGCCAACGTCCTGACTTTC
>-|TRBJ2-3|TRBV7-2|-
CASTLGGGAPTQYF
TGTGCCAGCACCCTAGGAGGGGGGGCCCCTACGCAGTATTTT
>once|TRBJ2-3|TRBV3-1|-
CASSQDSGARTDTQYF
TGTGCCAGCAGCCAAGATAGCGGCGCCCGCACAGATACGCAGTATTTT
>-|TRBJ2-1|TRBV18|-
CASSPPGTHGPNEQFF
TGTGCCAGCTCACCACCCGGGACTCACGGGCCCAATGAGCAGTTCTTC
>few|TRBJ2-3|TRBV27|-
CASSSGRVTDTQYF
TGTGCCAGCAGTTCAGGCAGGGTCACAGATACGCAGTATTTT
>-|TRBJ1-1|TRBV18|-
CASSSSGQLGTEAFF
TGTGCCAGCTCATCCTCGGGCCAGCTAGGCACTGAAGCTTTCTTT
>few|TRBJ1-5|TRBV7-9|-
CASSLNLYQPQHF
TGTGCCAGCAGCTTAAACCTCTATCAGCCCCAGCATTTT
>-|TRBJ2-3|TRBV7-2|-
CASSLIRAGDTQYF
TGTGCCAGCAGCTTAATCAGGGCCGGAGATACGCAGTATTTT
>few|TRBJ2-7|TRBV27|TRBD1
CASSFGQASEQYF
TGTGCCAGCAGTTTTGGACAGGCCAGCGAGCAGTACTTC
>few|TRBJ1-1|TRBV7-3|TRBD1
CASSLDRGRGTEAFF
TGTGCCAGCAGCTTGGACAGGGGCCGGGGGACTGAAGCTTTCTTT